The present T cell receptor beta chain was sequenced within a study of blood T cells in healthy people across ages. Alongside a J-beta primer mix, a sample-barcoded 5' primer served in a second PCR lasting about 7 to 11 cycles. Each CDR3 protein gets one entry after TCRdb re-called the 5' RACE reads with MiXCR. The sample lists 850,000 to 1,300,000 distinct CDR3 sequences, 40% to 55% seen once, with approximately 19% in the top ten. As for this clonotype: Its target is not known.

Overall study findings and caveats: It was not known whether donors were CMV positive (a possible confounder of expanded clonotype changes).

J gave up 0 bases and V 7 bases, and 3 bases lay outside the gene matches. This CDR3 spans 14 amino acids. Germline CDR1 is SGHVS and CDR2 is FQNEAQ. Sequenced input: blood. The TCR comes from a woman aged 60-70 years in good health. This rearrangement joins TRBV7-8 to TRBJ2-3, with 8 bases identical to TRBD1. This CDR3 is CASTQGASTDTQYF. The CDR3 nucleotides read TGTGCCAGCACCCAGGGGGCGAGCACAGATACGCAGTATTTT.